This is a list of T cell receptor beta chains from one sample in a study of cytomegalovirus exposure and HLA in healthy donors. Repertoires were generated with immunoSEQ multiplex PCR, while TCRdb's copy carries only in-frame clones and drops some. The ten most abundant clones cover roughly 4% of a sample with 90,000 to 150,000 clones. The source material was PBMCs. The receptors shown here come from a young man in good health and CMV-seronegative. Both conserved end residues are part of each CDR3. A D gene is named only where the DNA matches it firmly.

V	D	J	DNA	CDR3
TRBV10-3	-	TRBJ2-7	TGTGCCATCAGTGAGTCGGGGAGATCCTCCTACGAGCAGTACTTC	CAISESGRSSYEQYF
TRBV5-1	TRBD2	TRBJ2-7	TGCGCCAGCAGCTTAGCGGGAGGGACCTACGAGCAGTACTTC	CASSLAGGTYEQYF
TRBV4-1	-	TRBJ1-1	TGCGCCAGCAGCCCGATGGCGGCGGGGGCGAACACTGAAGCTTTCTTT	CASSPMAAGANTEAFF
TRBV27	TRBD1	TRBJ1-5	TGTGCCAGCAGATCTCCAGGGGGCCAGCCCCAGCATTTT	CASRSPGGQPQHF
TRBV28	TRBD2	TRBJ2-1	TGTGCCAGCAGGAGCCACACTAGCGGGAGGGCTCTCGAGCAGTTCTTC	CASRSHTSGRALEQFF
TRBV2	-	TRBJ2-2	TGTGCCAGCGGCGACAGGTTTGAGGGGGAGCTGTTTTTT	CASGDRFEGELFF
TRBV7-9	-	TRBJ1-6	TGTGCCAGCAGCCCCGGGGGGTCCGACTCGGCCCTCCACTTT	CASSPGGSDSALHF
TRBV5-1	TRBD2	TRBJ2-1	TGCGCCAGCAGCCCGGGACTAGCGGGAGGCTTCTCCTACAATGAGCAGTTCTTC	CASSPGLAGGFSYNEQFF
TRBV6-1	TRBD1	TRBJ1-5	TGTGCCAGCAGTATCCGGACAGGGTGGCAGCCCCAGCATTTT	CASSIRTGWQPQHF
TRBV2	-	TRBJ2-7	TGTGCCAGCCGCGAGGGCTCCTACGAGCAGTACTTC	CASREGSYEQYF
TRBV2	TRBD2	TRBJ2-3	TGTGCCAGCAGCCGGACTAGCGGGGCCCGCCCCGGCACAGATACGCAGTATTTT	CASSRTSGARPGTDTQYF
TRBV19	-	TRBJ1-1	TGTGCCAGTACCCAGGGAGGGGGTCATGATGAAGCTTTCTTT	CASTQGGGHDEAFF
TRBV28	TRBD2	TRBJ2-7	TGTGCCAGCAGCAAACCTCTAGCGGGAACATCCTACGAGCAGTACTTC	CASSKPLAGTSYEQYF
TRBV6-5	TRBD1	TRBJ1-6	TGTGCCAGCAGAGGACAGGGGGGCAATTCACCCCTCCACTTT	CASRGQGGNSPLHF
TRBV4-2	TRBD2	TRBJ2-3	TGTGCCAGCAGCCAAGATGACGGGGGGACCCGGCCAGATACGCAGTATTTT	CASSQDDGGTRPDTQYF
TRBV28	-	TRBJ2-4	TGTGCCAGCACCCTGGGACTAGCCAAAAACATTCAGTACTTC	CASTLGLAKNIQYF
TRBV2	-	TRBJ2-3	TGTGCCAGCAGTCCAACTATACCCCTAAGCACAGATACGCAGTATTTT	CASSPTIPLSTDTQYF
TRBV4-1	-	TRBJ2-2	TGCGCCAGCAGCCAAGATAAGGGACTGGTCACCGGGGAGCTGTTTTTT	CASSQDKGLVTGELFF
TRBV10-3	-	TRBJ2-2	TGTGCCATCAGTAGCCTTAGCGGTTCGAACACCGGGGAGCTGTTTTTT	CAISSLSGSNTGELFF
TRBV15	TRBD2	TRBJ2-7	TGTGCCACCAGCAGAGACGGGGGGAGGTCTGGCGAGCAGTACTTC	CATSRDGGRSGEQYF
TRBV5-6	TRBD1	TRBJ2-3	TGTGCCAGCAGCTTGCTTGGGACAGCCGCGGATACGCAGTATTTT	CASSLLGTAADTQYF
TRBV7-2	TRBD1	TRBJ2-5	TGTGCCAGCAGCTTAGGTGGGACAGGGGGCAGAAAGACCCAGTACTTC	CASSLGGTGGRKTQYF
TRBV5-1	-	TRBJ2-3	TGCGCCAGCAGCTATTCGAGCGTACGAGGGAATACGCAGTATTTT	CASSYSSVRGNTQYF
TRBV7-9	TRBD1	TRBJ1-6	TGTGCCAGCAGCCGGGACAGGGTGCGTTCACCCCTCCACTTT	CASSRDRVRSPLHF
TRBV5-4	-	TRBJ1-1	TGTGCCAGCAGCTGGGACTCGGGCGGGTTTGTGGACACTGAAGCTTTCTTT	CASSWDSGGFVDTEAFF
TRBV7-9	TRBD1	TRBJ2-7	TGTGCCAGCAGCCACGCACCGGACAGGGATGGACACGAGCAGTACTTC	CASSHAPDRDGHEQYF
TRBV7-9	-	TRBJ2-7	TGTGCCAGCAGCTCACAGGGCTACGAGCAGTACTTC	CASSSQGYEQYF
TRBV12-5	TRBD1	TRBJ2-1	TGTGCTAGTGGACGACAGGGGGCGCGGTGGAAGTTCTTC	CASGRQGARWKFF
TRBV5-4	TRBD1	TRBJ2-7	TGTGCCAGCAGCTTTTCAGGACAGGGGGCGTACGAGCAGTACTTC	CASSFSGQGAYEQYF
TRBV27	TRBD1	TRBJ2-7	TGTGCCAGCAGTCCGGGACAGGAGAGCTCCTACGAGCAGTACTTC	CASSPGQESSYEQYF
TRBV6-1	TRBD2	TRBJ2-3	TGTGCCAGCAGTACACTAGCGGGAGGGCCAGATACGCAGTATTTT	CASSTLAGGPDTQYF
TRBV7-9	-	TRBJ2-7	TGTGCCAGCAGGTCCCTAGGCACCTACGAGCAGTACTTC	CASRSLGTYEQYF
TRBV5-1	-	TRBJ1-5	TGCGCCAGCAGCTGGGTGGGGGGTAATCAGCCCCAGCATTTT	CASSWVGGNQPQHF
TRBV5-1	-	TRBJ1-2	TGCGCCAGCAGCTCGGGGGGGATCGGGCACTATGGCTACACCTTC	CASSSGGIGHYGYTF
TRBV11-3	TRBD2	TRBJ2-7	TGTGCCAGCAGCTTTTCTAGCGGGAGCATTTACGAGCAGTACTTC	CASSFSSGSIYEQYF
TRBV6-5	TRBD1	TRBJ1-4	TGTGCCAGCAGTTACCGGGGACAGGGGGCTAGAGAAAAACTGTTTTTT	CASSYRGQGAREKLFF
TRBV19	-	TRBJ1-4	TGTGCCAGTAGCAACAAACAGGGAAGGGGTAATGAAAAACTGTTTTTT	CASSNKQGRGNEKLFF
TRBV6-5	TRBD1	TRBJ1-1	TGTGCCAGCGGTCAAGGGACAGGGGGGACTGAAGCTTTCTTT	CASGQGTGGTEAFF
TRBV10-3	TRBD1	TRBJ1-1	TGTGCCATCAACCCCCAGCCGGGACAGGGGCTTGAGGACACTGAAGCTTTCTTT	CAINPQPGQGLEDTEAFF
TRBV7-2	TRBD1	TRBJ2-4	TGTGCCAGCAAAGGACAGGGGGCAACGGTCAAAAACATTCAGTACTTC	CASKGQGATVKNIQYF
TRBV21-1	-	TRBJ2-7	TGTGCCAGCAGCAAAGGACCCAGGGGGCGCTTCTACGAGCAGTACTTC	CASSKGPRGRFYEQYF
TRBV7-2	-	TRBJ1-2	TGTGCCAGCAGCCAGCGGGCAGGGATTTATGGCTACACCTTC	CASSQRAGIYGYTF
TRBV7-2	TRBD2	TRBJ2-7	TGTGCCAGCAGCGAGACTAGCGGGAGGGGCGAGCAGTACTTC	CASSETSGRGEQYF
TRBV28	-	TRBJ2-3	TGTGCCAGCACCGTGGGGAGCGCAGATACGCAGTATTTT	CASTVGSADTQYF
TRBV30	-	TRBJ1-5	TGTGCCTGGAGCGCGACAGGCTCCCCGCCCCAGCATTTT	CAWSATGSPPQHF
TRBV30	-	TRBJ1-2	TGTGCCTGGGAAAAGGGACTGATAGGCTACACCTTC	CAWEKGLIGYTF
TRBV6-6	-	TRBJ2-2	TGTGCCGTAAAAGGAGGGGACAGTTACACCGGGGAGCTGTTTTTT	CAVKGGDSYTGELFF
TRBV5-1	TRBD2	TRBJ2-5	TGCGCCAGCAGCTTGGCCGGGCCAATAGCGGGGGAGCAGTACTTC	CASSLAGPIAGEQYF
TRBV6-5	TRBD1	TRBJ2-2	TGTGCCAGCTGGGACAGGGGGAACACCGGGGAGCTGTTTTTT	CASWDRGNTGELFF
TRBV5-5	-	TRBJ1-5	TGTGCCAGCAGCTTGCCAGGGATTATGTCTGCCCAGCATTTT	CASSLPGIMSAQHF
TRBV19	-	TRBJ2-2	TGTGCCAGTAGTATAGTTCGGACTCCTAACACCGGGGAGCTGTTTTTT	CASSIVRTPNTGELFF